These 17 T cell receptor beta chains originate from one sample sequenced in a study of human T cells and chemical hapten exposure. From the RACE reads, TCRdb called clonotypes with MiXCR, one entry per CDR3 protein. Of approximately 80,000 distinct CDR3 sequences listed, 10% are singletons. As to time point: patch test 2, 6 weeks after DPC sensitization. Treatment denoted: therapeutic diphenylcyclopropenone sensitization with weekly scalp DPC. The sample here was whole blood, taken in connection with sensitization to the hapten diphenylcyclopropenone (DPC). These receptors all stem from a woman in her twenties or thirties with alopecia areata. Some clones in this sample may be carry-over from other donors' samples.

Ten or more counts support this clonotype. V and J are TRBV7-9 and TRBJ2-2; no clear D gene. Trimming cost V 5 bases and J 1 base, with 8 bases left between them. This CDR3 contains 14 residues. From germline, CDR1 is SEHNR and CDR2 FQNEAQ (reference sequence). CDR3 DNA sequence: TGTGCCAGCAGCAAACGACAGAACACCGGGGAGCTGTTTTTT. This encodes CASSKRQNTGELFF.

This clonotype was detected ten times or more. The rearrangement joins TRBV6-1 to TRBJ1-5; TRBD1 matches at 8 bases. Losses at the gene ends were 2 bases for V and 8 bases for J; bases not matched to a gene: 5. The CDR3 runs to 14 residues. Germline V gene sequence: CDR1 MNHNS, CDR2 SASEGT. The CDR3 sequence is CASSENRGNEPQHF. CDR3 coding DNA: TGTGCCAGCAGTGAAAACAGGGGGAACGAGCCCCAGCATTTT.

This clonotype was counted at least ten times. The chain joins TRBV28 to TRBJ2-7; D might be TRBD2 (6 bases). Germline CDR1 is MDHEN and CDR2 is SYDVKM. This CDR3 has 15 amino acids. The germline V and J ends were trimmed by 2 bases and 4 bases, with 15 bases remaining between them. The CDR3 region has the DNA TGTGCCAGCAGTTTAAGGCGGGATTTACTATACGAGCAGTACTTC. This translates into CASSLRRDLLYEQYF.

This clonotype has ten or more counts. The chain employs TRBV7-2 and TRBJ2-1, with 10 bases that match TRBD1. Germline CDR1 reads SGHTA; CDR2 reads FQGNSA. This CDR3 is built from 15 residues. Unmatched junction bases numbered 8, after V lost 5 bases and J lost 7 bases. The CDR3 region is CASSAGTGEWNEQFF. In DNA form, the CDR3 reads TGTGCCAGCAGCGCAGGGACAGGGGAATGGAATGAGCAGTTCTTC. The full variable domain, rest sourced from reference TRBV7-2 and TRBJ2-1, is GAGVSQSPSNKVTEKGKDVELRCDPISGHTALYWYRQSLGQGLEFLIYFQGNSAPDKSGLPSDRFSAERTGGSVSTLTIQRTQQEDSAVYLCASSAGTGEWNEQFFGPGTRLTVL.

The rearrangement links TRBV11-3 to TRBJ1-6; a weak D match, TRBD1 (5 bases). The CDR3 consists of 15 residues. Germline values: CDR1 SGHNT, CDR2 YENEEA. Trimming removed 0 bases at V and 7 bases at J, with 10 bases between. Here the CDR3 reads CASSLDGTPNSPLHF. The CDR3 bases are TGTGCCAGCAGCTTAGATGGGACTCCCAATTCACCCCTCCACTTT.

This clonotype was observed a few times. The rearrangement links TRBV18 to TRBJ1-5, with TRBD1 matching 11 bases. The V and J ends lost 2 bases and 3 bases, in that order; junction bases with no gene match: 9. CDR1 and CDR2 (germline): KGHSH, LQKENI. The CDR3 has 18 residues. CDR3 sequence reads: CASSPSPGQGEYNQPQHF. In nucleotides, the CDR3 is TGTGCCAGCTCACCATCCCCGGGACAGGGGGAGTACAATCAGCCCCAGCATTTT.

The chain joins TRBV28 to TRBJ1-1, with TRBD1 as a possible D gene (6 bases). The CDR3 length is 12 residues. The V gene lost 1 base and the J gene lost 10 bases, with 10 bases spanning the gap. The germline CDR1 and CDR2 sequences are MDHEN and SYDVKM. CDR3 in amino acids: CASSLSTGRAFF. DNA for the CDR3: TGTGCCAGCAGTTTATCGACAGGACGAGCTTTCTTT.

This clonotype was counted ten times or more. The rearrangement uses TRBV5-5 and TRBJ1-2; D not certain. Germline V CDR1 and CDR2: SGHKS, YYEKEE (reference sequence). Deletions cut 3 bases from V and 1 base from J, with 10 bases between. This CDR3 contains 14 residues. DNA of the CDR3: TGTGCCAGCAGCTCGATCACTAATAACTATGGCTACACCTTC. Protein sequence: CASSSITNNYGYTF. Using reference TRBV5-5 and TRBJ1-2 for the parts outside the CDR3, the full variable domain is DAGVTQSPTHLIKTRGQQVTLRCSPISGHKSVSWYQQVLGQGPQFIFQYYEKEERGRGNFPDRFSARQFPNYSSELNVNALLLGDSALYLCASSSITNNYGYTFGSGTRLTVV.

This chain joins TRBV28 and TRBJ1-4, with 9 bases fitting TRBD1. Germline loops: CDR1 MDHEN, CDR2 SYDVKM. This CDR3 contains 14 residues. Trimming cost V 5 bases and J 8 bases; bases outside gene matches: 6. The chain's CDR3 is CASSPTGGGEKLFF. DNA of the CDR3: TGTGCCAGCAGTCCAACAGGGGGCGGCGAAAAACTGTTTTTT.

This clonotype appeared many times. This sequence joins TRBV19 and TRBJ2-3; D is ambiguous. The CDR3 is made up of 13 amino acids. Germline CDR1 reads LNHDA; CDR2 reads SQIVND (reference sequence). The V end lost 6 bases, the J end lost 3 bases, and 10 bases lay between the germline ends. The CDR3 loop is CASRQAATDTQYF. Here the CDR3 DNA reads TGTGCCAGTAGGCAGGCCGCGACAGATACGCAGTATTTT.

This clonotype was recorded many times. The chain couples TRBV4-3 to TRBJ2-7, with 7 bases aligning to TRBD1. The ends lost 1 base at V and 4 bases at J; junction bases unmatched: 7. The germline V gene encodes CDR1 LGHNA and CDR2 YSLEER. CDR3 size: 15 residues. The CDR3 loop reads CASSQVVGTAYEQYF. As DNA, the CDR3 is TGCGCCAGCAGCCAAGTGGTTGGGACAGCGTACGAGCAGTACTTC.

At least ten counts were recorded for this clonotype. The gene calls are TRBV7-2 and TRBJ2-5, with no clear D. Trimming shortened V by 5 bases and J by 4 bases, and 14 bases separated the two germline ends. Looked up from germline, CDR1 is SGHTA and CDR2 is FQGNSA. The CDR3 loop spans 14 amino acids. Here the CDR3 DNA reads TGTGCCAGCAGCCGAGCCCGGATTCGAGAGACCCAGTACTTC. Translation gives CASSRARIRETQYF.

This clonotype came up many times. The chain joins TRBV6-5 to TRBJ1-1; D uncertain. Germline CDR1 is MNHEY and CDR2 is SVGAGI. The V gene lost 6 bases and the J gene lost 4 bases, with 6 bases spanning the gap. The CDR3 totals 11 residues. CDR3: CASRAGTEAFF. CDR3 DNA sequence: TGTGCCAGCAGGGCGGGCACTGAAGCTTTCTTT.

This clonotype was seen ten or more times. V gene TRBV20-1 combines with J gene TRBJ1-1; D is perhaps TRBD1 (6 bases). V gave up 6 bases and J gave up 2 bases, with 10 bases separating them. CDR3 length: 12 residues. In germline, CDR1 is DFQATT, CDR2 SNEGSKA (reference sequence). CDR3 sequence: CSAGGGNTEAFF. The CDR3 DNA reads TGCAGTGCGGGAGGGGGAAACACTGAAGCTTTCTTT.

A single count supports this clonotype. In DNA form, the CDR3 reads TGCAGTGCTAGAGATCCCGCAGCCTCCTACGAGCAGTACTTC. Translating it yields CSARDPAASYEQYF. J is TRBJ2-7 and V is TRBV20-1; the D is unclear. This CDR3 region has 14 residues. V was shortened by 0 bases and J by 0 bases, with 9 bases between the two germline ends. CDR1 is DFQATT, CDR2 SNEGSKA, per germline (reference sequence).

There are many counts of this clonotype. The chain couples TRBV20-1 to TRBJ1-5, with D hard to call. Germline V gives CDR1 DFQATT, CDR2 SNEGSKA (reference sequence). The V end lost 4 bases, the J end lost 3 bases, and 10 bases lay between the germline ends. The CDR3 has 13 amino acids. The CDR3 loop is CSAKDGNNQPQHF. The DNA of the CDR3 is TGCAGTGCTAAAGACGGAAACAATCAGCCCCAGCATTTT.

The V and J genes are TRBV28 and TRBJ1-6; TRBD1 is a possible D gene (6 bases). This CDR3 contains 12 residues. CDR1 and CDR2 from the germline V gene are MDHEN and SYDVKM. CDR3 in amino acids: CAGGGNNSPLHF. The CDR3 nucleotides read TGTGCAGGCGGGGGCAACAATTCACCCCTCCACTTT.